A selection of T cell receptor beta chains follows, all from one sample in a study of T cell responses to AZD1222 COVID-19 vaccine. TCRdb's copy holds only in-frame clones and misses some; the assay was immunoSEQ multiplex PCR. The sample carries more than 150,000 clones, 85% to 95% recorded once. The sequencing here drew on peripheral blood, taken 28 days after the second AZD1222 dose. The receptors were gathered from an adult who received the AZD1222 COVID-19 vaccine. Each CDR3 is given with its conserved first and last residue. Size tells how often a clone was seen (once, few, many) or the class of an expanded clone, and some rows leave it out.

clone_size	v_call	j_call	cdr3_aa
NA	TRBV11-2	TRBJ1-4	CASSLRTPTNEKLFF
NA	TRBV5-6	TRBJ2-1	CASSLNHGRYNEQFF
NA	TRBV3-1/TRBV3-2	TRBJ2-3	CASSQIAGDLTDTQYF
NA	TRBV27	TRBJ2-6	CASSLGATGANVLTF
NA	TRBV5-1	TRBJ1-4	CASSRDRIATNEKLFF
NA	TRBV7-2	TRBJ2-3	CASSLAILTDTQYF
NA	TRBV10-3	TRBJ1-1	CAISKTGREAFF
NA	TRBV5-1	TRBJ2-3	CASSLGLAASTDTQYF
NA	TRBV4-3	TRBJ1-1	CASGVGGRKFMAFF
NA	TRBV4-1	TRBJ2-7	CASSQPGQGGLHEQYF
NA	TRBV6-2/TRBV6-3	TRBJ1-1	CASSYRGSNTEAFF
NA	TRBV2	TRBJ1-1	CASVALTTEAFF
NA	TRBV6-5	TRBJ1-2	CASSYSLESGGYTF
NA	TRBV9	TRBJ1-1	CARMSVWWVNTEAFF
NA	TRBV7-3	TRBJ2-1	CASSLQGRVDNEQFF
NA	TRBV9	TRBJ1-4	CASSPAGARDEKLFF
NA	TRBV30	TRBJ2-7	CAWRQGQLDYEQYF
NA	TRBV3-1/TRBV3-2	TRBJ2-1	CASSQGLAGGSEQFF
NA	TRBV27	TRBJ2-3	CASSVAGSTDTQYF
NA	TRBV28	TRBJ2-1	CASSSYLNLAGVKNEQFF
NA	TRBV7-9	TRBJ1-1	CASSSQGRGNTEAFF
NA	TRBV6-5	TRBJ2-3	CASSWAASTDTQYF
NA	TRBV3-1/TRBV3-2	TRBJ2-7	CASSHAGASYEQYF
NA	TRBV7-9	TRBJ1-4	CASSAQGTLSEKLFF
NA	TRBV7-2	TRBJ1-3	CASSLAVTNSGNTIYF
NA	TRBV28	TRBJ1-4	CASRPRGRGPEKLFF
NA	TRBV5-4	TRBJ2-2	CASSFVVSADTGELFF
NA	TRBV7-6	TRBJ1-3	CASSLDPRGTAGNTIYF
NA	TRBV19	TRBJ1-1	CASSREGQSEAFF
NA	TRBV6-4	TRBJ2-2	CASSPHGGGANTGELFF
NA	TRBV3-1/TRBV3-2	TRBJ1-1	CASSQGDRARAFF
NA	TRBV18	TRBJ1-3	CASSSTVPGSGNTIYF
NA	TRBV9	TRBJ1-4	CASSTGLGAGTNEKLFF
NA	TRBV7-9	TRBJ1-2	CASSDPDRGLYGYTF
once	TRBV20-1	TRBJ2-2	CSAAPFGELFF
NA	TRBV7-8	TRBJ1-2	CASSFGHPTNYGYTF
NA	TRBV10-3	TRBJ1-1	CAISDRVDTEAFF
NA	TRBV30	TRBJ1-6	CAWSAYRTAPSPLHF
NA	TRBV7-9	TRBJ2-2	CASSHTTAAGELFF
NA	TRBV2	TRBJ2-5	CASGGGATGETQYF
NA	TRBV6-5	TRBJ2-3	CASRTKATQYF
NA	TRBV21-1	TRBJ1-5	CASSKEGGRPHQPQHF
NA	TRBV9	TRBJ2-1	CASSGLVFDEQFF
NA	TRBV6-2/TRBV6-3	TRBJ2-3	CASSLQGIEADTQYF
NA	TRBV2	TRBJ2-5	CASSEISEIETQYF
NA	TRBV19	TRBJ1-1	CASTRNTEAFF
NA	TRBV7-9	TRBJ2-3	CASSQGLSTDTQYF
NA	TRBV7-2	TRBJ2-4	CASSPLGAKNIQYF
once	TRBV5-1	TRBJ2-2	CASRSGQGYTGELFF
NA	TRBV4-3	TRBJ1-2	CASSQGTHPYGYTF
NA	TRBV1	TRBJ2-2	CTSSQDLGPGRNTGELFF
NA	TRBV27	TRBJ2-7	CASSSLQGSYEQYF
NA	TRBV9	TRBJ2-1	CASSVVAGGGVNEQFF